The clone carrying this T cell receptor (beta chain) was observed a handful of times. Its antigen remains unidentified. The sample originates from a study of T cell responses to AZD1222 COVID-19 vaccine. Trimming took off 2 bases at V and 5 bases at J, with 11 bases between the two ends. The CDR3 contains 14 residues. CDR1 is SGHRS and CDR2 is YFSETQ in the germline V gene. Second doses at about 4 or about 12 weeks were pooled. The protocol was immunoSEQ multiplex PCR, while the TCRdb copy is restricted to in-frame clones and leaves out a portion. This sample has fewer than 120,000 clones, with roughly 89% found just once. Regarding the study as a whole: Seropositive AZD1222 recipients at baseline numbered only 6 or 7. Spike-specific TCR breadth and depth grew following two AZD1222 doses.

This clonotype was sampled from an adult who received the AZD1222 COVID-19 vaccine. Sequencing was performed on peripheral blood, taken 28 days after the second AZD1222 dose. V usage is TRBV5-1 and J usage is TRBJ2-1; the D is unclear. The chain's CDR3 is CASSFLGQDNEQFF. CDR3 bases: TGCGCCAGCAGCTTTTTAGGGCAGGACAATGAGCAGTTCTTC.